This T cell receptor beta chain was documented in a study of CD8 T cells in Susac syndrome (dated by TCRdb to the late 2010s). With regard to the full study: Repertoire sequencing was used to test whether CD8+ T cell activation and differentiation in Susac syndrome was antigen driven. Overall results and qualifications from the work: The number of individuals in the TCR sequencing and HLA analysis was recognized as being relatively small.

Notes on this clonotype: What this receptor recognizes is not known. Per-base qualities were not stored, and no clone one base away is much larger.

The germline V gene encodes CDR1 GTSNPN and CDR2 SVGIG (reference sequence). At the junction V is shortened by 0 bases and J by 4 bases, with 4 bases in between. The CDR3 runs 11 amino acids, cysteine and phenylalanine included. Left in the record is the CDR3 DNA by itself, 33 bases read in frame from the first base. RNA was extracted with the RNeasy kit and roughly 0.45 to 1 ug was reverse transcribed using random hexamers. The immunoSEQ multiplex PCR assay, which covers 54 Vbeta and 13 Jbeta segments, was used to amplify TCR beta CDR3 regions. PCR amplification bias was corrected using a synthetic template baseline for primer optimization and computational correction. The authors' pipeline ran thus. Reads were annotated to V, D and J genes according to IMGT and were analyzed with immunoSEQ Analyzer, with only productive sequences retained. Clonality was computed as one minus Shannon entropy normalized by log2 of the number of productive unique sequences. For each patient and control, public and private clones were evaluated among the 100 most prevalent clones. Susac-specific clones were defined as absent from healthy and MS cohorts, over a thousand published viral clones and other ImmuneACCESS disease sequences. In TCRdb, the public reads were trimmed at Q25 with fastp and aligned with MiXCR, with productive beta chains retained. CDR3 protein sequences are deduplicated, and each keeps its most common genes and DNA. None of the V and J calls come from the authors' own analysis; TCRdb made them. A total of 150,000 to 200,000 distinct CDR3 sequences appear in this sample, about 93% of them only once. The top ten constitute roughly 0.096% of the sample.

Peripheral blood CD8+ and CD4+ T cells from healthy donors, Susac syndrome patients and multiple sclerosis patients were profiled using high-throughput TCR beta sequencing. The healthy donors served as controls matched for age and sex. Bulk CD8+ and CD4+ T cells were purified by magnetic negative isolation, whereas CD8+ TEMRA cells were enriched by FACS. Blood was collected in EDTA tubes and processed within 24 hours, with PBMCs isolated through density gradient centrifugation. PBMCs intended for TCR sequencing were frozen in liquid nitrogen and were later thawed in a 37 degrees C water bath. The sorted or isolated CD4+, CD8+ and CD8+ TEMRA cells had a purity of 90% or higher.

This clonotype was sampled from a human donor in good health. This chain is built from TRBV30 and TRBJ2-7; the D gene assignment is ambiguous. Sequenced: CD4+ T cells from PBMCs. CDR3 protein: CAWSVDYEQYF. Read as DNA, the sequence is TGTGCCTGGAGTGTAGATTACGAGCAGTACTTC.